This T cell receptor (beta chain) is drawn from a study of T cell responses to AZD1222 COVID-19 vaccine. Clones were sequenced by immunoSEQ multiplex PCR, and TCRdb holds only the in-frame ones, with some missing. The table records about 61,000 clones, 70% to 90% of them present only once. The CDR3 length is 16 residues. Germline CDR1 reads MGHRA; CDR2 reads YSYEKL. The V end was cut by 3 bases, the J end by 10 bases, with 19 bases between. This clonotype was sampled from an adult in good health. V gene TRBV4-1 combines with J gene TRBJ1-6; D might be TRBD1 (5 bases). The sequencing here drew on peripheral blood, taken on day 0 of AZD1222 vaccination. The CDR3 coding sequence is TGCGCCAGCAGCCAGTTACGGGGCAGGGCGCGGTCACCCCTCCACTTT. This encodes CASSQLRGRARSPLHF.